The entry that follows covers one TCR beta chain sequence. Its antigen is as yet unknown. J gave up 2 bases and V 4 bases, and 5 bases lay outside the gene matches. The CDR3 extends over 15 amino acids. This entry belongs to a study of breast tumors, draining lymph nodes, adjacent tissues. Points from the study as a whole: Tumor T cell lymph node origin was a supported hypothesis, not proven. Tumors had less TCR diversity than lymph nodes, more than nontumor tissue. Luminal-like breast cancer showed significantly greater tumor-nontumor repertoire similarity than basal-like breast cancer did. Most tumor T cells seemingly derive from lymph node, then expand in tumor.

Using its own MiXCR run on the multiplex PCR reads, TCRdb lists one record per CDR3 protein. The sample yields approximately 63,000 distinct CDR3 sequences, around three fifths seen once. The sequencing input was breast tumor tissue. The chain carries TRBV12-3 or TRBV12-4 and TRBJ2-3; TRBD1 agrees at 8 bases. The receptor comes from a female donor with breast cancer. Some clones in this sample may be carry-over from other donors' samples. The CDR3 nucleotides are TGTGCCAGCAGTTGGAACAGGGGGGCCACAGATACGCAGTATTTT. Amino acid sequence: CASSWNRGATDTQYF.